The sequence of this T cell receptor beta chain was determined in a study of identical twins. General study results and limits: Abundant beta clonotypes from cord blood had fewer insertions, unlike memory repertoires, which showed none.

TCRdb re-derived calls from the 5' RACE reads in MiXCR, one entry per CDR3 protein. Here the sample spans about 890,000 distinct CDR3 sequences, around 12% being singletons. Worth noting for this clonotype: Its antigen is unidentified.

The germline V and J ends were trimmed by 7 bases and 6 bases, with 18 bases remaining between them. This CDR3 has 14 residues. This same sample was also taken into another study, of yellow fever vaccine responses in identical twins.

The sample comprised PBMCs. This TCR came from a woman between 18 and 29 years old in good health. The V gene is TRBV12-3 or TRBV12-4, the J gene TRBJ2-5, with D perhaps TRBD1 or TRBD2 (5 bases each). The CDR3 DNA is TGTGCCAGCAACCTGAGGGGCAGGGAACAGACCCAGTACTTC. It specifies CASNLRGREQTQYF.